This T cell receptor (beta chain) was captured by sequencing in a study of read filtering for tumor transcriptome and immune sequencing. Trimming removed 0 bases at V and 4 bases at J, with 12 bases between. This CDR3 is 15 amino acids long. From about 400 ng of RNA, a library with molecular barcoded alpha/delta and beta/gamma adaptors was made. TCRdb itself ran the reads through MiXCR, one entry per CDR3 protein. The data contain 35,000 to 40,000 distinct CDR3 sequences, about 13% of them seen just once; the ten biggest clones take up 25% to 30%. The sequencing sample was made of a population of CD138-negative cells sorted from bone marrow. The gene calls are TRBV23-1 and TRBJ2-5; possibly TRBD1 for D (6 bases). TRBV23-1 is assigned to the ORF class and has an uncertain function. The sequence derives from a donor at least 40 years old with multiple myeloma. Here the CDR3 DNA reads TGCGCCAGCAGTCAATCGGCCGGCAGGGGAGAGACCCAGTACTTC. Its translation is CASSQSAGRGETQYF.